This T cell receptor (beta chain) was identified in a study of T cells in Graves' hyperthyroidism and ophthalmopathy. General observations from the study: Researchers report that a 13 V-J model separated ophthalmopathy from stable hyperthyroidism.

The table lists this clonotype with many counts. Its antigen is still unknown. It was RNA transcripts that yielded the amplified TCR beta CDR3 regions. During a first-round RT-PCR of the TCR CDR3, the HTBI primer set was used. TCRdb reprocessed the multiplex PCR reads via MiXCR and lists one record per CDR3 protein. The sample lists about half a million distinct CDR3 sequences; less than 25% were seen once. The sample taken for sequencing was blood. This sequence was found in a man between 18 and 35 years old with Graves' hyperthyroidism.

The CDR3 loop reads CASSLLSGQPQHF. The CDR3 DNA follows: TGTGCCAGCAGCCTCCTCTCCGGCCAGCCCCAGCATTTT. J is TRBJ1-5 and V is TRBV12-3 or TRBV12-4, with no clear D. The CDR3 has 13 residues. Trimming shortened V by 6 bases and J by 7 bases, and 13 bases separated the two germline ends.